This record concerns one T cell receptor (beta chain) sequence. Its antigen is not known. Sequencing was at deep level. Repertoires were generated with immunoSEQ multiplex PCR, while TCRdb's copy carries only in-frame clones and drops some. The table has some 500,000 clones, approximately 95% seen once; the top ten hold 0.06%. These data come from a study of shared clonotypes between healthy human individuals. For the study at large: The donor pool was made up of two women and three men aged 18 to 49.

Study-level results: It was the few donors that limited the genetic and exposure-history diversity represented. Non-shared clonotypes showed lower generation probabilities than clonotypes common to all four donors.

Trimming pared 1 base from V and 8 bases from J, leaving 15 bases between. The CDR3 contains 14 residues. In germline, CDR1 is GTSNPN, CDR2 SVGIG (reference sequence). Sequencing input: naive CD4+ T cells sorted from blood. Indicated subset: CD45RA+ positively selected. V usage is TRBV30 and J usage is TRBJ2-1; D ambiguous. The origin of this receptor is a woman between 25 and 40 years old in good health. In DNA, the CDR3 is TGTGCCTGGAGTGGTCGGCCCGCCAAGCATGAGCAGTTCTTC. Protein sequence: CAWSGRPAKHEQFF.